The T cell receptor (beta chain) under discussion was sequenced for a study of shared clonotypes between healthy human individuals. The study's findings and limits: Estimated clonotype richness was generally higher in naive than memory subsets. Across a handful of donors, naive CD4 shared around 5%, naive CD8 under 4%, memory CD4 over 2%, memory CD8 0.4%. Sequencing depth was a factor that was expected to affect clonotype sharing among donors.

Some clones are missing from TCRdb's copy, which holds only in-frame ones; the method was immunoSEQ multiplex PCR. The repertoire has about 990,000 clones, approximately 80% of them found once; the top ten carry roughly 0.61%. This clone was picked up many times. Its antigen is still unknown. The germline gives CDR1 LGHNA, CDR2 YNFKEQ. CDR3 length: 17 residues. Trimming removed 4 bases from V and 5 bases from J; junction bases left unmatched: 12. The receptor's source is a man younger than 35 in good health. Some clones in this sample may be carry-over from other donors' samples. The sequenced material came from memory CD4+ T cells from PBMCs. Specified subset: CD45RA-negative fraction. The rearrangement joins TRBV4-2 to TRBJ2-1, with 9 positions matching TRBD2. The CDR3 is CASSRSIPGLANNEQFF. For the CDR3, the DNA is TGTGCCAGCAGCCGTTCCATACCGGGACTAGCAAACAATGAGCAGTTCTTC.